The clone carrying this TCR beta chain turned up a few times. Its specificity is unknown. The protocol was immunoSEQ multiplex PCR, while the TCRdb copy is restricted to in-frame clones and leaves out a portion. The sample holds about 690,000 clones, less than 95% seen once. The record originates from a study of shared clonotypes between healthy human individuals. Deletions cut 5 bases from V and 3 bases from J, with 11 bases between. The V gene's germline CDR1 is ENHRY and CDR2 SYGVKD. This CDR3 has 13 residues. General observations from the study: Incomplete sequencing of sorted subsets was indicated by rarefaction despite large depth. Relative to their counterparts shared across all four donors, non-shared clonotypes exhibited diminished generation probabilities.

This sequence was found in a man between 18 and 29 years old in good health. Some clones in this sample may be carry-over from other donors' samples. Sequencing was carried out using memory CD8+ T cells from PBMCs. This sample's subset: CD45RO+ cells pooled with CCR7-negative TemRA cells. The V gene is TRBV10-3, the J gene TRBJ2-7; the D is unclear. The CDR3 sequence: CAISTPAIYEQYF. The CDR3 DNA follows: TGTGCCATCAGTACCCCGGCTATCTACGAGCAGTACTTC.